This entry features one TCR beta chain sequence. The antigen is not known. Each sample came from a Caucasian adult donor living in Nashville, Tennessee. The data stem from a study of shared clonotypes between healthy human individuals. Study-wide results and limits: Sequencing depth was predicted to influence how clonotypes are shared among donors. Tissue TCR repertoires likely differ from these blood-only repertoires. Around 4.7% of naive CD4 clonotypes were shared across several donors.

Repertoires were generated with immunoSEQ multiplex PCR, while TCRdb's copy carries only in-frame clones and drops some. Among more than 1.2 million clones listed, around 98.5% were seen once. The CDR3 length is 13 residues. Germline V CDR1 and CDR2: SGHKS, YYEKEE (reference sequence). Between the trimmed V and J ends, which lost 2 bases and 5 bases, there was a span of 8 bases. The chain has TRBV5-5 and TRBJ2-1; D not resolved. Input material: naive CD4+ T cells sorted from blood. Subset of the sample: CD45RA+ positively selected. The sequence came from a man aged 25 to 40 in good health. The CDR3 DNA reads as TGTGCCAGCAGCTTAGTCGGGCACAATGAGCAGTTCTTC. The encoded protein is CASSLVGHNEQFF.